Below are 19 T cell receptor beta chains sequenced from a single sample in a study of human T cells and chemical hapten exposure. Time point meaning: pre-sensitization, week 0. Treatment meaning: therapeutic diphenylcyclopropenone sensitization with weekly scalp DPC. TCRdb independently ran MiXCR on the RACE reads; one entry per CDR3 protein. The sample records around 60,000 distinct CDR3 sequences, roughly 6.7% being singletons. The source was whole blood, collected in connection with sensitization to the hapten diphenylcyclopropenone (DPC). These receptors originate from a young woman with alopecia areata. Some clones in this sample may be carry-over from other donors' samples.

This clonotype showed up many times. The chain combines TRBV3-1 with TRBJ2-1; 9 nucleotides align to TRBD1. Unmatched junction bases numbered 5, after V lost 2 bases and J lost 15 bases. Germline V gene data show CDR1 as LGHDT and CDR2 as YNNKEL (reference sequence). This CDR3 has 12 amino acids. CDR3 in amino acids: CASSQTGQGWFF. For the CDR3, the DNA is TGTGCCAGCAGCCAAACGGGACAGGGTTGGTTCTTC.

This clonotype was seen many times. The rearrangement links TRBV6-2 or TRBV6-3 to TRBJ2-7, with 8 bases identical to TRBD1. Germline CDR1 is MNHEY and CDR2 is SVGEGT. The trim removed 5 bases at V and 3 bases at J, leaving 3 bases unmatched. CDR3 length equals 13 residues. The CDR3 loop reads CASSATGVYEQYF. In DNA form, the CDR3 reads TGTGCCAGCAGTGCGACAGGGGTCTACGAGCAGTACTTC.

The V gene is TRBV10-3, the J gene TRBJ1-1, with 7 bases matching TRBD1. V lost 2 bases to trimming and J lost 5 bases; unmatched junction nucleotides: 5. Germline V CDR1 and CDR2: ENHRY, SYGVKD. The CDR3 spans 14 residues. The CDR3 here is CAISEATGRTEAFF. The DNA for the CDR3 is TGTGCCATCAGTGAGGCGACAGGGAGGACTGAAGCTTTCTTT.

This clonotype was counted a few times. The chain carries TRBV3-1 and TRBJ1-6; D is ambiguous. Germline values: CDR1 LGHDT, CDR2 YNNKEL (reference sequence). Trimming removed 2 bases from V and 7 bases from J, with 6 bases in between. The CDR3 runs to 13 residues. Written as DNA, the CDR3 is TGTGCCAGCAGCCAACGACTGAATTCACCCCTCCACTTT. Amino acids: CASSQRLNSPLHF.

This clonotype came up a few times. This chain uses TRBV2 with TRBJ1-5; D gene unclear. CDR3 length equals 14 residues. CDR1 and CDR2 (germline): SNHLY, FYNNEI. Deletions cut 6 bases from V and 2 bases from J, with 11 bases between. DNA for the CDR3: TGTGCCAGCAGGCGAAGGGATGGCAATCAGCCCCAGCATTTT. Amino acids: CASRRRDGNQPQHF.

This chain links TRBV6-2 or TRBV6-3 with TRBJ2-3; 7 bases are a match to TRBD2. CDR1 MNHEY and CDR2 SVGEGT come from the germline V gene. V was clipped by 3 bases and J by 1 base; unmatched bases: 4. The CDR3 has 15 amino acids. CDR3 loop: CASSYASGRTDTQYF. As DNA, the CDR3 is TGTGCCAGCAGTTATGCTAGCGGACGCACAGATACGCAGTATTTT.

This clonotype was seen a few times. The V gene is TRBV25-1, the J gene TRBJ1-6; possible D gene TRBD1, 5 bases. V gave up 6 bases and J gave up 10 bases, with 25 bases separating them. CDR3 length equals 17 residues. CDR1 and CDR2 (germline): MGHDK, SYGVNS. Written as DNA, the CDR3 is TGTGCCAGCAGCTCCCCTTACACGGGGGAGGTCGGGTCACCCCTCCACTTT. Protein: CASSSPYTGEVGSPLHF.

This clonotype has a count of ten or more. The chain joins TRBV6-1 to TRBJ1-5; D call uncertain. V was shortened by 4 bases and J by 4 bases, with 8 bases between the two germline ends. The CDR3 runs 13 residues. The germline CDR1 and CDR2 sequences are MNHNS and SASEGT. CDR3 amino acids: CASSAEQNQPQHF. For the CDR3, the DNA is TGTGCCAGCAGTGCGGAACAAAATCAGCCCCAGCATTTT.

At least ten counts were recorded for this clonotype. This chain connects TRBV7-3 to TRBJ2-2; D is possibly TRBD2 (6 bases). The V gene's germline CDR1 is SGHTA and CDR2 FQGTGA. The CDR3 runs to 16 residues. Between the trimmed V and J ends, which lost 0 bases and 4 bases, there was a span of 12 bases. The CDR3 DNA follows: TGTGCCAGCAGCTTAACGGGGACTCCGGGCACCGGGGAGCTGTTTTTT. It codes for CASSLTGTPGTGELFF.

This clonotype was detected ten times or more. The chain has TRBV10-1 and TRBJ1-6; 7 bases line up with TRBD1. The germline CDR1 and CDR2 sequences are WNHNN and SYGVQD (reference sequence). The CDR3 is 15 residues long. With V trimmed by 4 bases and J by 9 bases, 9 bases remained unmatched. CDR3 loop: CASSGHRGGGSPLHF. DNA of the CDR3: TGCGCCAGCAGTGGACACAGGGGAGGGGGTTCACCCCTCCACTTT.

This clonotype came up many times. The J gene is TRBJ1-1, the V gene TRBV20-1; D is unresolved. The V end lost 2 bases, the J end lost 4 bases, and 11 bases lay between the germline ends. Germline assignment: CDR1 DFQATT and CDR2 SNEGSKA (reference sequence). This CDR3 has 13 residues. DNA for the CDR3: TGCAGTGCTAGATCGATAGGGTCCACTGAAGCTTTCTTT. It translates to CSARSIGSTEAFF.

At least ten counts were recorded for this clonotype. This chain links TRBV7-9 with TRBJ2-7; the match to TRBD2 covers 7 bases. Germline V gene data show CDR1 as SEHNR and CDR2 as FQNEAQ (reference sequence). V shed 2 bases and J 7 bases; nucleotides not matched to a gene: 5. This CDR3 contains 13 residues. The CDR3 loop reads CASSLSSGGEQYF. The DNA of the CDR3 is TGTGCCAGCAGCTTATCGTCGGGGGGTGAGCAGTACTTC. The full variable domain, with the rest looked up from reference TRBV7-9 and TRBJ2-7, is DTGVSQNPRHKITKRGQNVTFRCDPISEHNRLYWYRQTLGQGPEFLTYFQNEAQLEKSRLLSDRFSAERPKGSFSTLEIQRTEQGDSAMYLCASSLSSGGEQYFGPGTRLTVT.

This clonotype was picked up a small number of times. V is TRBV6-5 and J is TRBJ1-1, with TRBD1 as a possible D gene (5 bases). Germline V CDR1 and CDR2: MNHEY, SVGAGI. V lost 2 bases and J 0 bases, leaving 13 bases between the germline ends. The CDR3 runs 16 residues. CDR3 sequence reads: CASSYGGWGMNTEAFF. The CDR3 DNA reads TGTGCCAGCAGTTACGGCGGGTGGGGGATGAACACTGAAGCTTTCTTT.

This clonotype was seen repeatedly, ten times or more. The CDR3 loop reads CASIRGDPGDTQYF. For the CDR3, the DNA is TGTGCCAGTATTCGGGGGGACCCAGGGGATACGCAGTATTTT. This chain uses TRBV7-2 with TRBJ2-3, with 7 bases fitting TRBD2. The CDR3 consists of 14 residues. Germline CDR1 reads SGHTA; CDR2 reads FQGNSA. The V and J ends lost 9 bases and 6 bases, in that order; junction bases with no gene match: 12.

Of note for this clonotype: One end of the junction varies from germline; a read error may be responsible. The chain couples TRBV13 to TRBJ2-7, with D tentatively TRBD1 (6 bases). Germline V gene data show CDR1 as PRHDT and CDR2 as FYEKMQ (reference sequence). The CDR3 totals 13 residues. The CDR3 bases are TGTACCAGCAGCTCAGGGGACACCCACGAGCAGTACTTC. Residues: CTSSSGDTHEQYF.

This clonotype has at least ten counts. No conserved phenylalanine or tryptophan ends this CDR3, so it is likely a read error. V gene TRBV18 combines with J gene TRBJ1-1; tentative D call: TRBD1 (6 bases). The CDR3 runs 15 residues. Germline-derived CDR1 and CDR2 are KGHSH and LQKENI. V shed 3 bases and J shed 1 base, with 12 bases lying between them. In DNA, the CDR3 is TGTGCCAGCTCACCGGGGGGGACAACGAACACTGAAGCTTTCCTT. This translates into CASSPGGTTNTEAFL.

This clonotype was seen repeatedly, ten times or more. DNA for the CDR3: TGTGCCAGCAGCGACCATCCCGCTAGCGGGGGTCAAGAGACCCAGTACTTC. Residues: CASSDHPASGGQETQYF. The J gene is TRBJ2-5, the V gene TRBV6-6; 10 positions match TRBD2. Per germline, CDR1 MNHNY and CDR2 SVGAGI (reference sequence). The CDR3 spans 17 residues. The trim removed 6 bases at V and 2 bases at J, leaving 12 bases unmatched.

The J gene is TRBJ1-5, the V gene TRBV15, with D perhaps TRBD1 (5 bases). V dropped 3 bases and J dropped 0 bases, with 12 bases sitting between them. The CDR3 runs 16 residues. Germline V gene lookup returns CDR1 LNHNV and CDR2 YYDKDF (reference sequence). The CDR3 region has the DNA TGTGCCACCAGCAGCGGGGGTCTTTATAGCAATCAGCCCCAGCATTTT. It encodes CATSSGGLYSNQPQHF.

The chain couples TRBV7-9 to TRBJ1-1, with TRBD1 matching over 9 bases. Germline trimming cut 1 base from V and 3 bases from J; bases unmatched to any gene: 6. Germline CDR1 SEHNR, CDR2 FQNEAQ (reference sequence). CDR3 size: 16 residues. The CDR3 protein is CASSLVQGAFDTEAFF. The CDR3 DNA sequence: TGTGCCAGCAGCTTAGTACAGGGGGCATTCGACACTGAAGCTTTCTTT.